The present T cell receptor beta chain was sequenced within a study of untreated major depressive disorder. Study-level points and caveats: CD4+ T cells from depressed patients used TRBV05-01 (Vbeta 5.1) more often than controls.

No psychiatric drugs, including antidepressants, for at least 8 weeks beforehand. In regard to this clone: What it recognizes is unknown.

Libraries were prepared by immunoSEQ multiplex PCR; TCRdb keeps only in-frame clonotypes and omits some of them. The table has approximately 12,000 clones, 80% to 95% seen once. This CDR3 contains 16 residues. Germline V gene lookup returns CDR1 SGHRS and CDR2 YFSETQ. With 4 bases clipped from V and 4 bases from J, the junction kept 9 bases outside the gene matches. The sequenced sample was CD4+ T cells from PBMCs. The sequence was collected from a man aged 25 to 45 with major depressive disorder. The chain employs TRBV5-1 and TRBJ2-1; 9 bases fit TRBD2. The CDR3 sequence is CASSLRASGVYNEQFF. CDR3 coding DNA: TGCGCCAGCAGCCTCCGGGCTAGCGGGGTTTACAATGAGCAGTTCTTC.